Listed below are T cell receptor beta chains from one sample, sequenced in a study of OX40 agonist ivuxolimab in advanced cancers. Repertoires were generated with immunoSEQ multiplex PCR, while TCRdb's copy carries only in-frame clones and drops some. The sample shows fewer than 15,000 clones, roughly 80% of them seen only once. The material sequenced was CD4+ or CD8+ T cells sorted from blood, taken in a trial of the OX40 agonist ivuxolimab. Every receptor here comes from an adult with an advanced solid tumor such as melanoma, head and neck, liver or kidney cancer. CDR3s include the opening cysteine and the closing phenylalanine or tryptophan. The D gene is left open where the match is weak. Clone size appears in some rows only: once, few, many, or a class for an expanded clone.

TGTGCCAGCAGTTTAGACGAGCAGTACTTC | CASSLDEQYF | TRBJ2-7 | - | - | TRBV28
TGTGCCAGCAGTTACTATGGGGCAGCCCAAGCTTTCTTT | CASSYYGAAQAFF | TRBJ1-1 | once | - | TRBV6-5
TGTGCCAGCAGCTTGGTCGGCCTGGCCGTGTTAGAGACCCAGTACTTC | CASSLVGLAVLETQYF | TRBJ2-5 | - | - | TRBV5-4
TGTGCCAGCAGTTCTGGGGCTAACTACAATGAGCAGTTCTTC | CASSSGANYNEQFF | TRBJ2-1 | - | - | TRBV27
TGTGCCAGCAGTTACTCTGACACGAGCGGAGCTTTCTTT | CASSYSDTSGAFF | TRBJ1-1 | - | - | TRBV6-6
TGTGCCAGCAGCTTTCCAGGAACCTCTGGAAACACCATATATTTT | CASSFPGTSGNTIYF | TRBJ1-3 | - | - | TRBV7-9
TGTGCCAGCAGCTTTTTTGTTTCCTACGAGCAGTACTTC | CASSFFVSYEQYF | TRBJ2-7 | - | - | TRBV7-2
TGTGCCAGCAGCTTGGAAGGGCTCGTCGCCAAAAACATTCAGTACTTC | CASSLEGLVAKNIQYF | TRBJ2-4 | - | - | TRBV5-4
TGTGCCAGCAGCTTAGGAGCGGGCTCAGATACGCAGTATTTT | CASSLGAGSDTQYF | TRBJ2-3 | once | - | TRBV7-3
TGTGCCAGCAGTTTTACTTCACAGGGTATGGATAGTCGGAACACTGAAGCTTTCTTT | CASSFTSQGMDSRNTEAFF | TRBJ1-1 | - | - | TRBV27
TGTGCCAGCAGCTTAGAAAGGGGCCCGAACTATGGCTACACCTTC | CASSLERGPNYGYTF | TRBJ1-2 | - | - | TRBV7-3
TGCGCCAGCAGCCCTAACGGGGGGGCAGGATCACCCCTCCACTTT | CASSPNGGAGSPLHF | TRBJ1-6 | - | - | TRBV5-1
TGTGCCAGCAGCTTTGGGCTCAATGAGCAGTTCTTC | CASSFGLNEQFF | TRBJ2-1 | few | - | TRBV11-2
TGTGCCAGCAGCTTAGCTAAGGGAATCAATGAGCAGTTCTTC | CASSLAKGINEQFF | TRBJ2-1 | - | - | TRBV7-8
TGTGCCAGCAGCTTACTAGCGGGGGCGAACACCGGGGAGCTGTTTTTT | CASSLLAGANTGELFF | TRBJ2-2 | once | TRBD2 | TRBV7-2
TGTGCCTGGGACTTAGCGGGAGGGCCTCGGGAGACCCAGTACTTC | CAWDLAGGPRETQYF | TRBJ2-5 | - | TRBD2 | TRBV30
TGTGCCAGCAGTTACTCTGGGGGGGCGAATCAGCCCCAGCATTTT | CASSYSGGANQPQHF | TRBJ1-5 | - | - | TRBV6-5
TGTGCCAGCAGCCCAGGACTAGCGAACGATGAGCAGTTCTTC | CASSPGLANDEQFF | TRBJ2-1 | - | TRBD2 | TRBV7-3
TGTGCCAGCAGTTTATCGTTGGACTACGAGCAGTACTTC | CASSLSLDYEQYF | TRBJ2-7 | - | - | TRBV27
TGTGCCAGCAGCTCCCGGGCCGGCGGGGGGGCCGGGGAGCTGTTTTTT | CASSSRAGGGAGELFF | TRBJ2-2 | - | TRBD2 | TRBV9
TGTGCCAGCAGCTTAAGGAGGGAGGGCCACAATGAGCAGTTCTTC | CASSLRREGHNEQFF | TRBJ2-1 | - | TRBD2 | TRBV7-2
TGTGCCAGCAGCGAGGGACAGGCGGGGTACGAGCAGTACTTC | CASSEGQAGYEQYF | TRBJ2-7 | - | TRBD1 | TRBV11-2
TGTGCCAGCAGTTACTCGGGGGTTCTCTCCTACGAGCAGTACTTC | CASSYSGVLSYEQYF | TRBJ2-7 | - | - | TRBV6-5
TGTGCCAGCAGTTCTCGCGGACCTTACAATGAGCAGTTCTTC | CASSSRGPYNEQFF | TRBJ2-1 | - | - | TRBV7-8
TGTGCCAGCAGCTCATTACAGGAGAGGTACAATCAGCCCCAGCATTTT | CASSSLQERYNQPQHF | TRBJ1-5 | - | - | TRBV5-4
TGTGCCAGCACCCAAAGTAAAGGACGGACCCAAGAGACCCAGTACTTC | CASTQSKGRTQETQYF | TRBJ2-5 | - | - | TRBV21-1
TGTGCCAGCAGTTCCGGGGGCGCCTATGGCTACACCTTC | CASSSGGAYGYTF | TRBJ1-2 | - | - | TRBV28
TGTGCCAGCAGCCCTGTAACTGGGACAGGGAACTATGGCTACACCTTC | CASSPVTGTGNYGYTF | TRBJ1-2 | few | TRBD1 | TRBV6-9
TGTGCCAGCAGTTACAATACAGGGCAAGAGACCCAGTACTTC | CASSYNTGQETQYF | TRBJ2-5 | - | - | TRBV6-5
TGTGCCAGCAGCCCCGGACTAGCGTCCTACGAGCAGTACTTC | CASSPGLASYEQYF | TRBJ2-7 | few | TRBD2 | TRBV9
TGTGCCAGCAGTTTCGGGGGGCCCATTCCCGAGCAGTACTTC | CASSFGGPIPEQYF | TRBJ2-7 | - | - | TRBV28
TGTGCCAGCAGCGTGCGACTAGCGGGAGATGCCGGGGAGCTGTTTTTT | CASSVRLAGDAGELFF | TRBJ2-2 | - | TRBD2 | TRBV9
TGTGCCAGCAGTGCGGATGCCTATTCGTACAATGAGCAGTTCTTC | CASSADAYSYNEQFF | TRBJ2-1 | - | - | TRBV6-1
TGCGCCAGCAGCCGGGGGGGGACAGGCGATACGCAGTATTTT | CASSRGGTGDTQYF | TRBJ2-3 | - | - | TRBV4-1
TGTGCCAGCAGCTTAGCCGGGGGAGAGACCCAGTACTTC | CASSLAGGETQYF | TRBJ2-5 | - | - | TRBV7-2
TGTGCCAGCAGCCAGGACAGGGGAGGCAATCAGCCCCAGCATTTT | CASSQDRGGNQPQHF | TRBJ1-5 | - | - | TRBV21-1
TGTGCCATCACAGGGTCGGGTGAAGCTTTCTTT | CAITGSGEAFF | TRBJ1-1 | - | - | TRBV10-3